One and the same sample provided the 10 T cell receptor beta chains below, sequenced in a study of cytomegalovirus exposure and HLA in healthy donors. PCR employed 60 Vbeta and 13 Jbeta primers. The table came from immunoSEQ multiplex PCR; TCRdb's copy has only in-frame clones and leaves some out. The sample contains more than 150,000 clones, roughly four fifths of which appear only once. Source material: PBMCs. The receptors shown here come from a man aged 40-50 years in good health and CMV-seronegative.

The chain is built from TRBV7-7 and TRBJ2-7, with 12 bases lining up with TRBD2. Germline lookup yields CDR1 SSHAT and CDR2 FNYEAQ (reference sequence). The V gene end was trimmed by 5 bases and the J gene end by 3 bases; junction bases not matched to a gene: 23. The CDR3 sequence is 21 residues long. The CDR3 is CASSETGKRETSGRPLYEQYF. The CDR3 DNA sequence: TGTGCCAGCAGCGAGACAGGCAAACGGGAGACTAGCGGGAGACCTCTCTACGAGCAGTACTTC.

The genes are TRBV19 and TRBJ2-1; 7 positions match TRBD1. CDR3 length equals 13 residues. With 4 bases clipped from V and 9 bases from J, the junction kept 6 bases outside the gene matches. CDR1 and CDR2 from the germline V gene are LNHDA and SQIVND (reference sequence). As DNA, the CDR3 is TGTGCCAGTAGTAGGCACAGGGGTCGTGAGCAGTTCTTC. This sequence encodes CASSRHRGREQFF.

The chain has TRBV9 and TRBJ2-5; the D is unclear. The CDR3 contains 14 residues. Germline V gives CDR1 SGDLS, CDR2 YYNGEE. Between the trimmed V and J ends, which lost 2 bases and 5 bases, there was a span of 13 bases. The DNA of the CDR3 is TGTGCCAGCAGCGTTCACGGGTATGAGGAGACCCAGTACTTC. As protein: CASSVHGYEETQYF.

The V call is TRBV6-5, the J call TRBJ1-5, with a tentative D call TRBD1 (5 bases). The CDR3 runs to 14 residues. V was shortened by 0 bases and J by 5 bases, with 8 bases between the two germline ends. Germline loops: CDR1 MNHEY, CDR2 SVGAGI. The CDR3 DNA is TGTGCCAGCAGTTACTCGACAGATTATCAGCCCCAGCATTTT. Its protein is CASSYSTDYQPQHF.

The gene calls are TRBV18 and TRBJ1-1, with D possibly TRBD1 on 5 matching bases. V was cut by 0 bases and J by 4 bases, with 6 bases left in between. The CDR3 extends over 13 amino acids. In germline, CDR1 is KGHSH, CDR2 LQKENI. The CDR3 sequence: CASSPPGATEAFF. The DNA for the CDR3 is TGTGCCAGCTCACCACCAGGGGCCACTGAAGCTTTCTTT.

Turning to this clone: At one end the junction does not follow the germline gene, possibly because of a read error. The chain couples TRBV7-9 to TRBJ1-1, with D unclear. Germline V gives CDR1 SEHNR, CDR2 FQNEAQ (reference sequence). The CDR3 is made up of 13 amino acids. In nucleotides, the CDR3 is TGTTCCAGCAGCTTTGGGCAAGGCGAGGGAGCTTTCTTT. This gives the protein CSSSFGQGEGAFF. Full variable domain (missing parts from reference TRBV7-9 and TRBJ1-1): DTGVSQNPRHKITKRGQNVTFRCDPISEHNRLYWYRQTLGQGPEFLTYFQNEAQLEKSRLLSDRFSAERPKGSFSTLEIQRTEQGDSAMYLCSSSFGQGEGAFFGQGTRLTVV.

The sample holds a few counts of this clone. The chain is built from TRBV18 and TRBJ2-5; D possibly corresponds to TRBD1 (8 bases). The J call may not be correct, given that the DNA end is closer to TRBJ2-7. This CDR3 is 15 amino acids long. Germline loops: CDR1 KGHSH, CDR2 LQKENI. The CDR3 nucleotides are TGTGCCAGCTCACCGGCACAGGGGGGGTCCTACGAGCAGTACTTC. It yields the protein CASSPAQGGSYEQYF.

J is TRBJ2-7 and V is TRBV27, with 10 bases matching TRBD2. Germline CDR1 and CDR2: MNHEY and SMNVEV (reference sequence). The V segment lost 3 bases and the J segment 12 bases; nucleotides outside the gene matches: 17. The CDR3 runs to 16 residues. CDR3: CASSFSKREGLGVAYV. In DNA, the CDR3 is TGTGCCAGCAGTTTCTCCAAGCGGGAGGGCCTAGGTGTCGCGTACGTC.

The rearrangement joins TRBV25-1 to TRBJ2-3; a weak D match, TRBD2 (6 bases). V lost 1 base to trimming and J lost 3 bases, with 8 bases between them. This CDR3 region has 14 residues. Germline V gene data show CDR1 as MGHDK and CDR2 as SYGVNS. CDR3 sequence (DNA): TGTGCCAGCAGTGAATGGGAGGTGACAGATACGCAGTATTTT. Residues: CASSEWEVTDTQYF. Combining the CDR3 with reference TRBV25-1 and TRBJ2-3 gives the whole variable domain EADIYQTPRYLVIGTGKKITLECSQTMGHDKMYWYQQDPGMELHLIHYSYGVNSTEKGDLSSESTVSRIRTEHFPLTLESARPSHTSQYLCASSEWEVTDTQYFGPGTRLTVL.

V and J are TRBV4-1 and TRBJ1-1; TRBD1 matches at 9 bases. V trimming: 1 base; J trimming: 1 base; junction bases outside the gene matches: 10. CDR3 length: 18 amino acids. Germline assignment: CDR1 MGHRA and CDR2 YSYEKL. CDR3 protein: CASSQVGTGMGKNTEAFF. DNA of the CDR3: TGCGCCAGCAGCCAAGTAGGGACAGGGATGGGAAAGAACACTGAAGCTTTCTTT.